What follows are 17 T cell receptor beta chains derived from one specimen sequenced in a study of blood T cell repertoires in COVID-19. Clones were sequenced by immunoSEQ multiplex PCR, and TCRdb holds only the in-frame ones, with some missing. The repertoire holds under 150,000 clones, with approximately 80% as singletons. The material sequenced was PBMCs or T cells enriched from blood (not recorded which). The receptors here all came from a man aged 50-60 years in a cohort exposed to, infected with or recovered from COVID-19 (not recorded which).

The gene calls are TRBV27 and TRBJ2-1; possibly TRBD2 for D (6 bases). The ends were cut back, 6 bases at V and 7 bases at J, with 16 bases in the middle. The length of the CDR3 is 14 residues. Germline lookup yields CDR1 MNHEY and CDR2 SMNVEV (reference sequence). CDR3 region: CASSPPGGRNEQFF. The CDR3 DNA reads TGTGCCAGCAGCCCCCCCGGGGGTAGGAATGAGCAGTTCTTC.

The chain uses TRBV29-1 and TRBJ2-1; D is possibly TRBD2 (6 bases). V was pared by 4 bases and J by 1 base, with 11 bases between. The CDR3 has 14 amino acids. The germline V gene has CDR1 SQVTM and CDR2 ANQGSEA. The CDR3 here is CSVGIAESYNEQFF. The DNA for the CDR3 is TGCAGCGTTGGAATAGCGGAATCCTACAATGAGCAGTTCTTC.

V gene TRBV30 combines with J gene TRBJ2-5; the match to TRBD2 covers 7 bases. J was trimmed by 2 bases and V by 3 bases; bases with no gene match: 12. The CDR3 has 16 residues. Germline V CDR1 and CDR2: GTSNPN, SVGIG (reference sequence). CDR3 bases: TGTGCCTGGAGCCAAAAGACTAGCAGATGGCAAGAGACCCAGTACTTC. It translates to CAWSQKTSRWQETQYF.

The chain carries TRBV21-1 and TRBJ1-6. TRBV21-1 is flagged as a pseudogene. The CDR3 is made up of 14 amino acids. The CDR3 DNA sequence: TGTGCCAGCCGGGAAACGGACCGGATCTCACCCCTCCACTTT. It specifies CASRETDRISPLHF.

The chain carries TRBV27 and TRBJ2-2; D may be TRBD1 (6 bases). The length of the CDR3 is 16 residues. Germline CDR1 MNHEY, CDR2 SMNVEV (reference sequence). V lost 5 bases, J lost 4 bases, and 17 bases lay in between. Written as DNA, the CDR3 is TGTGCCAGCAGTAATACGGGACAACGGCCCACCGGGGAGCTGTTTTTT. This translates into CASSNTGQRPTGELFF.

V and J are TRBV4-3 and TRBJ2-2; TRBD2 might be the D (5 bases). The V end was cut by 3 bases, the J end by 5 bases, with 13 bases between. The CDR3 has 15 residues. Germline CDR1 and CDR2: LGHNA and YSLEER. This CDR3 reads CASSQRVGLTGELFF. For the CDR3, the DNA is TGCGCCAGCAGCCAGAGGGTGGGGTTAACCGGGGAGCTGTTTTTT.

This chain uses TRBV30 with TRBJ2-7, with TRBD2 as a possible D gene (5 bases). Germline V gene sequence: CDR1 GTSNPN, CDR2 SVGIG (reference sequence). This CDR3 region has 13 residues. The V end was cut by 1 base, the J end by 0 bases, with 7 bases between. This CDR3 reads CAWSGGSSYEQYF. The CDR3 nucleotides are TGTGCCTGGAGTGGAGGGTCCTCCTACGAGCAGTACTTC.

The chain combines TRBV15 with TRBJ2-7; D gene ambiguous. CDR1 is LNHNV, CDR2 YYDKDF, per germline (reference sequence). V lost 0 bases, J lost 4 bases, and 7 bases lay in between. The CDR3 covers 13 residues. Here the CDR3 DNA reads TGTGCCACCAGCAGAGATCCCAGATACGAGCAGTACTTC. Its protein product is CATSRDPRYEQYF. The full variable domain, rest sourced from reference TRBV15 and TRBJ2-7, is DAMVIQNPRYQVTQFGKPVTLSCSQTLNHNVMYWYQQKSSQAPKLLFHYYDKDFNNEADTPDNFQSRRPNTSFCFLDIRSPGLGDTAMYLCATSRDPRYEQYFGPGTRLTVT.

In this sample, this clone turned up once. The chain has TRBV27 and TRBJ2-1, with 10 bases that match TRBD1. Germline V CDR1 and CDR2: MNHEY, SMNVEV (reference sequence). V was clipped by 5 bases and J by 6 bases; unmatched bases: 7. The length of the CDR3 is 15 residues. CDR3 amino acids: CASSPGTGVGNEQFF. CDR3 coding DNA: TGTGCCAGCAGTCCAGGGACAGGGGTTGGCAATGAGCAGTTCTTC.

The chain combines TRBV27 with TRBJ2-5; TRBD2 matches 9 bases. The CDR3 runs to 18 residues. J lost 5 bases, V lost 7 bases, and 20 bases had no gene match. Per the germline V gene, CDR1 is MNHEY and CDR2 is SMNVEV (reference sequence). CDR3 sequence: CASTPRQIAGEYEETQYF. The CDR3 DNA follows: TGTGCCAGCACCCCGCGCCAGATAGCGGGAGAATATGAGGAGACCCAGTACTTC.

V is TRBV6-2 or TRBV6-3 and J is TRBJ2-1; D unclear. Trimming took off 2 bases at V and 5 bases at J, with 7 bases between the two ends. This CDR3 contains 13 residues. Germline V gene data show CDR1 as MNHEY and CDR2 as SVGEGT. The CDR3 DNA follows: TGTGCCAGCAGTTACCTCTTAAACAATGAGCAGTTCTTC. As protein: CASSYLLNNEQFF.

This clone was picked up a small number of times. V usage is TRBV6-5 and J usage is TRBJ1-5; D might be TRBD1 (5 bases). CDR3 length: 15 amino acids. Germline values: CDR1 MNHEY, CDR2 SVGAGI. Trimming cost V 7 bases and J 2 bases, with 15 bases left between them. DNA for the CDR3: TGTGCCAGCAACTACGGGGGTTTGGGCAATCAGCCCCAGCATTTT. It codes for CASNYGGLGNQPQHF.

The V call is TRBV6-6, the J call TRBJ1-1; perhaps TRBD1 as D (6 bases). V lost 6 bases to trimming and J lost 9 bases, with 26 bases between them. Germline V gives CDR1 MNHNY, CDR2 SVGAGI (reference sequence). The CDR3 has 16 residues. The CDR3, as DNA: TGTGCCAGCAGCCTCGCCGAACCCCGGGGGGGCGCGAAAGCTTTCTTT. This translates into CASSLAEPRGGAKAFF.

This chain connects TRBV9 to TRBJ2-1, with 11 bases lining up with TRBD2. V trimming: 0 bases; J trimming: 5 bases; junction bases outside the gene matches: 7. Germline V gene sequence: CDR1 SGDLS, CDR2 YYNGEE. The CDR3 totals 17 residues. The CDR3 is CASSVGLSGRANNEQFF. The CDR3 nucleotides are TGTGCCAGCAGCGTAGGGCTTAGCGGGAGGGCCAACAATGAGCAGTTCTTC.

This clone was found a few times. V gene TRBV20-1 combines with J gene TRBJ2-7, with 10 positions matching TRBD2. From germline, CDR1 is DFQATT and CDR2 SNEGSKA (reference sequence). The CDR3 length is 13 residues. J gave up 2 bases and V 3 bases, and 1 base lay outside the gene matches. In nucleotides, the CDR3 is TGCAGTGCTAGTACTAGCGGGGCCTACGAGCAGTACTTC. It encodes CSASTSGAYEQYF.

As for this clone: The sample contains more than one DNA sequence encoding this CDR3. CDR3 coding DNA: TGTGCCAGCAGCCTTGGACAGAACACTGAAGCTTTCTTT. This gives the protein CASSLGQNTEAFF. The gene calls are TRBV12-3 or TRBV12-4 and TRBJ1-1, with D perhaps matching TRBD1 (5 bases). V lost 6 bases and J 1 base, leaving 9 bases between the germline ends. The CDR3 sequence is 13 residues long.

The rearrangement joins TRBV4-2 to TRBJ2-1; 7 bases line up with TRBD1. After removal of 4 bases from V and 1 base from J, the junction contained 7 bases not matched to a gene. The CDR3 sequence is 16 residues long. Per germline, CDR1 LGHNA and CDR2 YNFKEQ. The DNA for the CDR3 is TGTGCCAGCAGCCGAGCTCCGGGACAGTCCTACAATGAGCAGTTCTTC. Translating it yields CASSRAPGQSYNEQFF.